These T cell receptor beta chains were read from a single sample in a study of beta chain features in type 1 diabetes. Generated by immunoSEQ multiplex PCR, the TCRdb table keeps only in-frame clones and is missing some. The sample lists a few hundred thousand clones, roughly a tenth occurring once. The sample taken for sequencing was naive CD4+ T cells from blood. Receptor source: a man in his thirties or forties with type 1 diabetes. Each CDR3 is given with its conserved first and last residue. The D gene is left open where the match is weak. The size entry is marked missing in some rows and otherwise reads once, few, many or a size class.

clone size | D gene | J gene | V gene | CDR3 protein | CDR3 DNA
few | NA | TRBJ2-1 | TRBV7-9 | CASSLQGAGNEQFF | TGTGCCAGCAGCTTACAAGGGGCTGGAAATGAGCAGTTCTTC
NA | TRBD1 | TRBJ2-3 | TRBV9 | CASSVEGQGADTQYF | TGTGCCAGCAGCGTAGAGGGACAGGGGGCTGATACGCAGTATTTT
NA | NA | TRBJ2-4 | TRBV9 | CASSTRANIQYF | TGTGCCAGCAGCACGCGAGCCAACATTCAGTACTTC
NA | NA | TRBJ1-5 | TRBV27 | CASSMTGLVKPQHF | TGTGCCAGCAGCATGACAGGCCTAGTGAAGCCCCAGCATTTT
NA | TRBD1 | TRBJ2-2 | TRBV28 | CASSAGTANTGELFF | TGTGCCAGCAGTGCCGGGACAGCGAACACCGGGGAGCTGTTTTTT
NA | NA | TRBJ1-5 | TRBV6-1 | CASSSQGNQPQHF | TGTGCCAGCAGCTCGCAGGGAAATCAGCCCCAGCATTTT
NA | TRBD2 | TRBJ2-1 | TRBV15 | CATSRRLAGDNEQFF | TGTGCCACCAGCAGACGACTAGCGGGGGACAATGAGCAGTTCTTC
NA | TRBD1 | TRBJ2-3 | TRBV7-8 | CASINRDRRSTDTQYF | TGTGCCAGTATAAACCGGGACAGGAGAAGTACAGATACGCAGTATTTT
NA | NA | TRBJ2-5 | TRBV28 | CASSLSGEETQYF | TGTGCCAGCAGTTTGTCGGGGGAAGAGACCCAGTACTTC
NA | NA | TRBJ2-2 | TRBV5-1 | CASSPSVANTGELFF | TGCGCCAGCAGCCCTAGCGTCGCGAACACCGGGGAGCTGTTTTTT
few | NA | TRBJ2-5 | TRBV7-3 | CASSSTPGGGETQYF | TGTGCCAGCAGCTCTACTCCCGGGGGTGGGGAGACCCAGTACTTC
few | NA | TRBJ2-7 | TRBV6-5 | CASSYSDSGLSEQYF | TGTGCCAGCAGTTACTCGGACTCGGGATTGAGCGAGCAGTACTTC
few | NA | TRBJ1-1 | TRBV29-1 | CSVDRGYDTEAFF | TGCAGCGTTGATAGGGGCTACGACACTGAAGCTTTCTTT
few | NA | TRBJ1-6 | TRBV7-8 | CASSLAGDNSPLHF | TGTGCCAGCAGCTTAGCGGGAGATAATTCACCCCTCCACTTT
few | TRBD1 | TRBJ2-2 | TRBV9 | CASSVVGQPSNTGELFF | TGTGCCAGCAGCGTAGTGGGACAGCCTTCGAACACCGGGGAGCTGTTTTTT
few | NA | TRBJ2-5 | TRBV6-1 | CATIRGETQYF | TGTGCCACCATAAGGGGAGAGACCCAGTACTTC